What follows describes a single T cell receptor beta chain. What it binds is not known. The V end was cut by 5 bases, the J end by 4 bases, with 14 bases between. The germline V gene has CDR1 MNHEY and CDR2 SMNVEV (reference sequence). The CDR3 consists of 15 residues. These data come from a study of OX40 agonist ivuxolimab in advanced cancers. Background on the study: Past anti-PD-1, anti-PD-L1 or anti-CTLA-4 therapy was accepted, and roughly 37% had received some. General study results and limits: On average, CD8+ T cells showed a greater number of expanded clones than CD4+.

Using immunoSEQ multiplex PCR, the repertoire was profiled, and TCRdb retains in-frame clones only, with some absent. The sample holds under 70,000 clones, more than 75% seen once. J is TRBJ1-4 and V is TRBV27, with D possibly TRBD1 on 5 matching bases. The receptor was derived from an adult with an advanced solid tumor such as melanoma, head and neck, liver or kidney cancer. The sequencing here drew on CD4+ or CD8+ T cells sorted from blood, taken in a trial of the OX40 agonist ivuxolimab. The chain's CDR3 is CASSPRDHSNEKLFF. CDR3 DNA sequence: TGTGCCAGCAGTCCCCGGGACCACAGTAATGAAAAACTGTTTTTT.